The next 4 T cell receptor beta chains were all read from a single sample in a study of blood T cell repertoires in COVID-19. Produced via immunoSEQ multiplex PCR; TCRdb's table is partial and in-frame only. This table has fewer than 500,000 clones, approximately 90% appearing once. Sequenced input: PBMCs or T cells enriched from blood (not recorded which). These receptor sequences come from a woman between 18 and 29 years old with acute COVID-19.

The J gene is TRBJ1-4, the V gene TRBV15; D gene uncertain. The germline V gene has CDR1 LNHNV and CDR2 YYDKDF (reference sequence). Trimming took 1 base from V and 4 from J, leaving 7 bases between them. The CDR3 covers 14 residues. The CDR3 here is CATSRAPYNEKLFF. The CDR3 DNA reads as TGTGCCACCAGCAGAGCCCCGTATAATGAAAAACTGTTTTTT.

The chain couples TRBV6-2 or TRBV6-3 to TRBJ1-2; D remains ambiguous. The V end was cut by 2 bases, the J end by 3 bases, with 13 bases between. The CDR3 loop spans 15 amino acids. Germline V CDR1 and CDR2: MNHEY, SVGEGT. The CDR3 loop reads CASSYNRRSDYGYTF. The CDR3 region has the DNA TGTGCCAGCAGTTACAACCGTCGCAGTGACTATGGCTACACCTTC.

The chain is built from TRBV2 and TRBJ1-5; D uncertain. Trimming took off 2 bases at V and 5 bases at J, with 10 bases between the two ends. Germline loops: CDR1 SNHLY, CDR2 FYNNEI. There are 14 residues in the CDR3. The DNA of the CDR3 is TGTGCCAGCAGTGAACGTGGAGGAGATCAGCCCCAGCATTTT. It yields the protein CASSERGGDQPQHF.

For the CDR3, the DNA is TGTGCCAGCAGCTCCACGACATACGAGCAGTACTTC. Translated, it gives CASSSTTYEQYF. The rearrangement joins TRBV5-8 to TRBJ2-7; D remains ambiguous. This CDR3 is 12 amino acids long. Germline CDR1 is SGHTS and CDR2 is YDEGEE. Trimming pared 3 bases from V and 4 bases from J, leaving 8 bases between. Variable domain in full (rest from reference TRBV5-8 and TRBJ2-7): EAGVTQSPTHLIKTRGQQATLRCSPISGHTSVYWYQQALGLGLQFLLWYDEGEERNRGNFPPRFSGRQFPNYSSELNVNALELEDSALYLCASSSTTYEQYFGPGTRLTVT.